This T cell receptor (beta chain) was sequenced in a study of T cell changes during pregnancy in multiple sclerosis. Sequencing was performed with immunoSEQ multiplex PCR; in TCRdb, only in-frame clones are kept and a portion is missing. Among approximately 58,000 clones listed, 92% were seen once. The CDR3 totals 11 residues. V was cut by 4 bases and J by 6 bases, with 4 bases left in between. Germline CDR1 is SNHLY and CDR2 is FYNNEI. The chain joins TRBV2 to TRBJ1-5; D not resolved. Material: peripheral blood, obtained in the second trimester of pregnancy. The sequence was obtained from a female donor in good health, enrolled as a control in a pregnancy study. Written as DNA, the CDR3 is TGTGCCAGCAGTGTCGGTCAGCCCCAGCATTTT. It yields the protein CASSVGQPQHF.